This TCR beta chain was sequenced in a study of blood T cells in healthy people across ages. Primers used in a second PCR of roughly 6 to 11 cycles were a sample-barcoded 5' primer and a J-beta primer mix. TCRdb re-called the 5' RACE reads with MiXCR, one entry per CDR3 protein. This repertoire shows about 1,500,000 distinct CDR3 sequences, around 39% found once; its top ten account for 7% to 9.5%. This CDR3 is 15 amino acids long. CDR1 and CDR2 from the germline V gene are DFQATT and SNEGSKA (reference sequence). This clonotype occurred a few times. The genes are TRBV20-1 and TRBJ2-1; TRBD1 agrees at 11 bases. The J call is doubtful: the DNA matches TRBJ2-7 better. This TCR derives from a woman aged 18-35 years in good health. Sequencing used blood. This CDR3 is CSARGQGGSYNEQYF. CDR3 bases: TGCAGTGCTAGGGGACAGGGGGGCTCCTACAATGAGCAGTACTTC.